The 8 T cell receptor beta chains below all came from one sample that was sequenced in a study of T cells in Graves' hyperthyroidism and ophthalmopathy. The source material, RNA transcripts, was used to amplify TCR beta CDR3 regions. A first-round RT-PCR of the TCR CDR3 used the HTBI primer set. TCRdb itself ran the multiplex PCR reads through MiXCR, one entry per CDR3 protein. Seen here are 490,000 or so distinct CDR3 sequences, approximately 16% observed once, and the top ten hold 25% to 35%. Material for sequencing was blood. The receptors derive from a woman younger than 45 with Graves' ophthalmopathy.

This clonotype was observed many times. The chain recombines TRBV7-2 with TRBJ2-5; 8 nucleotides agree with TRBD2. Germline V gene sequence: CDR1 SGHTA, CDR2 FQGNSA. Trimming cost V 5 bases and J 7 bases; bases outside gene matches: 12. This CDR3 comprises 15 residues. CDR3: CASSPQAGESGTQYF. The CDR3 nucleotides read TGTGCCAGCAGCCCCCAAGCGGGAGAGTCGGGGACCCAGTACTTC.

This clonotype has a count of ten or more. This rearrangement joins TRBV7-3 to TRBJ1-4, with 7 bases that match TRBD1. Trimming took 4 bases from V and 3 from J; bases not matched to a gene: 5. The CDR3 loop spans 15 amino acids. Germline lookup yields CDR1 SGHTA and CDR2 FQGTGA. CDR3 sequence (DNA): TGTGCCAGCAGCTCCGCAGGGGGTGCTAATGAAAAACTGTTTTTT. Amino acid sequence: CASSSAGGANEKLFF.

CDR3 nucleotides: TGTGCCAGCAGTTTACTCCCGAACGAAAAACTGTTTTTT. This gives the protein CASSLLPNEKLFF. This sequence joins TRBV27 and TRBJ1-4; D uncertain. Deletions cut 2 bases from V and 8 bases from J, with 9 bases between. Germline CDR1 reads MNHEY; CDR2 reads SMNVEV (reference sequence). There are 13 residues in the CDR3.

The J gene is TRBJ2-2, the V gene TRBV6-2 or TRBV6-3; no firm D call. V lost 7 bases, J lost 1 base, and 7 bases lay in between. CDR1 and CDR2 from the germline V gene are MNHEY and SVGEGT. The CDR3 length is 13 residues. Here the CDR3 reads CASNQMNTGELFF. As DNA, the CDR3 is TGTGCCAGCAACCAAATGAACACCGGGGAGCTGTTTTTT.

This clonotype was seen ten or more times. The chain couples TRBV29-1 to TRBJ2-3; no clear D gene. Per the germline V gene, CDR1 is SQVTM and CDR2 is ANQGSEA. V gave up 4 bases and J gave up 2 bases, with 16 bases separating them. The CDR3 is 15 amino acids. Here the CDR3 DNA reads TGCAGCGTTGTGTTTAGTATCAAAAACACAGATACGCAGTATTTT. Its protein is CSVVFSIKNTDTQYF.

This clonotype has a handful of counts. In DNA, the CDR3 is TGTGCCAGCAGCGGGTGGAAGGATGAAAAACTGTTTTTT. It is translated as CASSGWKDEKLFF. This sequence joins TRBV6-1 and TRBJ1-4; D remains ambiguous. Trimming took off 6 bases at V and 6 bases at J, with 11 bases between the two ends. The germline gives CDR1 MNHNS, CDR2 SASEGT. This CDR3 region has 13 residues.

This clonotype was counted ten times or more. This chain links TRBV20-1 with TRBJ1-2; TRBD1 is a possible D gene (5 bases). This CDR3 spans 10 amino acids. CDR1 and CDR2 (germline): DFQATT, SNEGSKA (reference sequence). Trimming cost V 6 bases and J 6 bases, with 8 bases left between them. The DNA of the CDR3 is TGCAGTGCGTGGACACATGGCTACACCTTC. Its translation: CSAWTHGYTF.

This clonotype showed up many times. The V call is TRBV29-1, the J call TRBJ2-7, with 10 bases fitting TRBD2. Germline V gene data show CDR1 as SQVTM and CDR2 as ANQGSEA. The CDR3 spans 17 residues. J lost 0 bases, V lost 4 bases, and 12 bases had no gene match. The CDR3 coding sequence is TGCAGCGTTGGCCCTAGCGGGAGCTTATCGAGCTCCTACGAGCAGTACTTC. This codes for CSVGPSGSLSSSYEQYF.